The next 30 T cell receptor delta chains were all read from a single sample in a study of γδ T cells in repeated Plasmodium falciparum infection. TCRdb re-called clones from the multiplex PCR reads via CATT. The sample shows over 45,000 delta-chain clones, roughly 1.6% of them seen only once. Gammadelta T cells were flow-sorted from PBMC into Vgamma9/Vdelta2+ and Vdelta2-negative populations for bulk analysis. The specimen was gamma-delta T cells from blood. These TCRs come from a pool of human donors (malaria-infected and uninfected, not separated).

This clone has only a few counts. Germline is not matched at one junction end, which may reflect a read error. Other DNA sequences in the same sample also yield this CDR3. The chain combines TRDV1 with TRDJ1; possibly TRDD3 for D (5 bases). Germline-derived CDR1 and CDR2 are TSWWSYY and QGS. The CDR3 consists of 25 residues. CDR3 sequence: CALGELGRLGYSSSSGGQYTDKLIF. CDR3 nucleotides: TGTGCCCTTGGGGAACTAGGCAGGCTCGGCTACTCTAGCTCATCCGGGGGGCAGTACACCGATAAGCTCATCTTT.

This clone was picked up a small number of times. The protein given by TCRdb reflects a much larger clone and differs at residue 6 from this DNA's translation, likely from a read error; the protein shown is the DNA's translation. The V gene is TRDV1, the J gene TRDJ1; 10 positions agree with TRDD3. The CDR3 sequence is 17 residues long. From germline, CDR1 is TSWWSYY and CDR2 QGS. The ends lost 1 base at V and 7 bases at J; junction bases unmatched: 12. The DNA for the CDR3 is TGTGCTCTTGGGGAACGCCTAAGGGGGGATACGCTGGCTAAACTCATCTTT. Translation: CALGERLRGDTLAKLIF.

This clone was found a few times. The amino acid sequence in TCRdb belongs to a much larger clone and departs from this DNA's translation at residue 5, likely a sequencing read error; the sequence shown is translated from the DNA. The rearrangement links TRDV1 to TRDJ1; 13 positions agree with TRDD3. TCRdb carries no J gene annotation; the J gene was assigned here by matching the DNA with germline. The CDR3 has 18 amino acids. Germline CDR1 TSWWSYY, CDR2 QGS. With V trimmed by 4 bases and J by 5 bases, 13 bases remained unmatched. The CDR3 coding sequence is TGTGCTCTTGGGGGACAAAATTACTGGGGGATACGCCGGGATAAACTCATCTTT. Amino acid sequence: CALGGQNYWGIRRDKLIF.

This clone appeared a few times. TCRdb records a much larger clone's protein for this DNA, with a difference at residues 6 and 12 that likely arises from a read error; the protein given is the translation of the DNA. The chain's CDR3 is CALGEYYVSGDVDTDKLIF. In nucleotides, the CDR3 is TGTGCTCTTGGGGAATATTACGTCTCGGGGGATGTTGATACCGATAAACTCATCTTT. V and J are TRDV1 and TRDJ1; TRDD3 matches at 7 bases. Unmatched junction bases numbered 17, after V lost 2 bases and J lost 2 bases. The CDR3 contains 19 residues. Germline V gives CDR1 TSWWSYY, CDR2 QGS.

With regard to this clone: TCRdb's protein for this DNA is that of a much larger clone and differs from the translation at residue 9, likely a read error; the protein shown is the DNA translation. The V and J genes are TRDV1 and TRDJ1; 10 positions match TRDD3. Per germline, CDR1 TSWWSYY and CDR2 QGS. J was trimmed by 2 bases and V by 6 bases; bases with no gene match: 6. CDR3 length: 15 residues. In nucleotides, the CDR3 is TGTGCTCTTGGAGGGGGATACGCTCGTACCGATAAACTCATCTTT. This translates into CALGGGYARTDKLIF.

Of note for this clone: The protein that TCRdb holds for this DNA derives from a much larger clone and differs from the translated DNA at residue 15, which likely indicates a read error; the protein shown here is translated from the DNA. The J gene was not called, though the V gene is TRDV1; the table's D call of TRDD3 was not tested on the DNA. Per the germline V gene, CDR1 is TSWWSYY and CDR2 is QGS. This CDR3 comprises 21 residues. The CDR3 protein is CALTPNPYCDLLGDRTDKLIF. The DNA for the CDR3 is TGTGCTCTGACCCCAAACCCTTACTGTGATTTACTGGGGGATAGGACCGATAAACTCATTTTT.

This clone is medium-sized (0.01 to 0.1%) in the sample. The sample contains more than one DNA sequence encoding this CDR3. This chain uses TRDV1 with TRDJ1, with 10 bases matching TRDD3. Germline CDR1 reads TSWWSYY; CDR2 reads QGS. The length of the CDR3 is 18 residues. Trimming at V came to 8 bases and at J to 5 bases, leaving 20 bases not matched to a gene. This CDR3 is CALLHLLGRGGYPDKLIF. The DNA for the CDR3 is TGTGCTCTTCTCCACCTCCTTGGGCGTGGGGGATACCCTGATAAACTCATCTTT.

This clone was observed at least ten times. The chain carries TRDV1 and TRDJ1, with unresolved D. The germline V gene has CDR1 TSWWSYY and CDR2 QGS. Trimming cost V 4 bases and J 8 bases, with 20 bases left between them. There are 15 residues in the CDR3. The CDR3 DNA follows: TGTGCTCTTGGGGTCTCGCCGGCTCCCGGGACCAAACTCATCTTT. Its protein is CALGVSPAPGTKLIF.

Comments on this clone: A read error is likely here: a far larger clone is one base away. Additional DNA sequences in this sample encode the identical CDR3. The chain employs TRDV1 and TRDJ1; 10 bases line up with TRDD3. Since TCRdb gives no J gene, matching the DNA to germline was used here to assign it. CDR1 is TSWWSYY, CDR2 QGS, per germline. The CDR3 is made up of 17 amino acids. The CDR3 DNA follows: TGTGCCCTTGGGGAACACCTAAGGGGGGATACGCTGGCTAAACTCATCTTT. Its protein is CALGEHLRGDTLAKLIF.

This clone was seen repeatedly, ten times or more. Translating this DNA gives a protein that differs at residue 14 from the TCRdb one, which belongs to a much larger clone; a read error is likely, and the protein shown is this translation. V gene TRDV1 combines with J gene TRDJ1; 10 positions agree with TRDD3. The CDR3 spans 18 residues. Germline lookup yields CDR1 TSWWSYY and CDR2 QGS. The DNA of the CDR3 is TGTGCTCTCCTACCGTCCTACGGGGGATACGGGTACACCGGTAAACTCATCTTT. Amino acids: CALLPSYGGYGYTGKLIF.

This clone was detected a few times. This likely came from a read error, as a far larger clone is one base away. This sample also contains other DNA sequences that code for the same CDR3. The genes are TRDV2 and TRDJ1; 7 positions match TRDD3. The germline gives CDR1 GEAIGNYY, CDR2 EKD. The CDR3 has 19 amino acids. The CDR3 region has the DNA TGTGCCTGCGACACCGTTTCATCGTACTGGGGCCCAAGGGGCGATAAACTCATCTTT. This gives the protein CACDTVSSYWGPRGDKLIF.

On this clone: A far larger clone is one base from this, pointing to a likely read error. The same CDR3 can be traced to other DNA sequences in this sample. The genes are TRDV1 and TRDJ1, with 11 bases fitting TRDD3. TCRdb leaves out the J gene; it was filled in here by matching the DNA to germline. This CDR3 has 26 amino acids. Unmatched junction bases numbered 31, after V lost 0 bases and J lost 1 base. Looked up from germline, CDR1 is TSWWSYY and CDR2 is QGS. CDR3 sequence: CALGELVPILLLLGDNEGAGTDKLIF. The CDR3 DNA reads as TGTGCTCTTGGGGAACTGGTCCCAATCCTTCTCTTACTGGGGGATAATGAGGGTGCTGGCACCGATAAACTCATCTTT.

This clone was observed a few times. TCRdb's entry gives the protein of a much larger clone, which mismatches this DNA's translation at residue 7, likely from a read error; the protein reported here is translated from the DNA. V gene TRDV1 combines with J gene TRDJ1; 7 bases agree with TRDD2. TCRdb is silent on the J gene; assignment here came from matching the DNA to germline. Trimming took 0 bases from V and 0 from J; bases not matched to a gene: 25. This CDR3 is 23 amino acids long. CDR1 and CDR2 (germline): TSWWSYY, QGS. The CDR3 loop reads CALGELPISYQGGSITYTDKLIF. CDR3 DNA sequence: TGTGCTCTTGGGGAACTTCCCATTTCCTACCAGGGGGGGTCCATCACCTACACCGATAAACTCATCTTT.

Many counts were recorded for this clone. The J gene is TRDJ1, the V gene TRDV2; 8 bases agree with TRDD3. The trim removed 0 bases at V and 3 bases at J, leaving 8 bases unmatched. Germline values: CDR1 GEAIGNYY, CDR2 EKD. The CDR3 has 16 residues. Written as DNA, the CDR3 is TGTGCCTGTGACACCTTACTGGGGGCCGCGGCCGATAAACTCATCTTT. Protein product: CACDTLLGAAADKLIF.

About this clone itself: A far larger clone is only one base removed, so a read error is likely. This same CDR3 is encoded by further DNA sequences in the sample. The gene calls are TRDV2 and TRDJ1, with D perhaps matching TRDD3 (6 bases). The J gene, not given by TCRdb, was assigned here from a germline match of the nucleotide sequence. This CDR3 comprises 15 residues. CDR1 and CDR2 (germline): GEAIGNYY, EKD. Between the trimmed V and J ends, which lost 3 bases and 0 bases, there was a span of 13 bases. The DNA of the CDR3 is TGTGCCTGTGACGTATTGGGGGTTTACACCGATAAACTCATCTTT. This encodes CACDVLGVYTDKLIF.

As to this clone: One base separates it from a far larger clone, so it is likely a read error. The sample carries other DNA sequences with the same CDR3. J gene calling gave no result, while the V gene is TRDV1; the table's TRDD3 call for D was not verified on the DNA. The germline V gene has CDR1 TSWWSYY and CDR2 QGS. CDR3 length equals 22 residues. Here the CDR3 DNA reads TGTGCTCTTGGGGAACGGGAGTACTGGGGGATAAGTAGCTCCTGGGACACCCGACAGATGTTTTTT. It yields the protein CALGEREYWGISSSWDTRQMFF.

Comments on this clone: This sequence is one base from a far larger clone and is likely a read error. The same CDR3 can be traced to other DNA sequences in this sample. This chain links TRDV1 with TRDJ1; D is undetermined. Per the germline V gene, CDR1 is TSWWSYY and CDR2 is QGS. Trimming took 9 bases from V and 0 from J, leaving 20 bases between them. The CDR3 is 16 residues long. Written as DNA, the CDR3 is TGTGCTCTCGGAAAGTTCTTCGTCTCGTACACCGATAAACTCATCTTT. This sequence encodes CALGKFFVSYTDKLIF.

Relative to its sample, this clone is medium-sized (0.01 to 0.1%). This sample also contains other DNA sequences that code for the same CDR3. The J gene is TRDJ1, the V gene TRDV1; D not certain. The V end was cut by 0 bases, the J end by 0 bases, with 14 bases between. CDR3 length: 17 residues. CDR1 and CDR2 from the germline V gene are TSWWSYY and QGS. The CDR3, as DNA: TGTGCTCTTGGGGAACTAAAGAGTTTTCGGTACACCGATAAACTCATCTTT. Translation: CALGELKSFRYTDKLIF.

This clone was detected only a few times. A far larger clone is just one base off, so this is likely a read error. The identical CDR3 is also encoded by other nucleotide sequences in the sample. The chain couples TRDV1 to TRDJ1; TRDD3 agrees at 10 bases. Germline trimming cut 1 base from V and 0 bases from J; bases unmatched to any gene: 23. The CDR3 runs 23 residues. Germline CDR1 reads TSWWSYY; CDR2 reads QGS. Here the CDR3 DNA reads TGTGCTCTTGGGGAACGGTATCCTACGGGAGGGTGGGGGATACCCCCCTACACCGATAAACTCATCTTT. It yields the protein CALGERYPTGGWGIPPYTDKLIF.

A note on this clone: The TCRdb record carries a much larger clone's protein, which differs from this DNA's translation at residue 17; a read error is the likely cause, and the protein listed here is the DNA translation. V and J are TRDV1 and TRDJ1; tentatively, D is TRDD3 (5 bases). TCRdb does not report a J gene; here it was assigned by matching the DNA to germline references. The CDR3 has 24 amino acids. CDR1 is TSWWSYY and CDR2 is QGS in the germline V gene. V was shortened by 1 base and J by 2 bases, with 38 bases between the two germline ends. The CDR3 sequence is CALGEPVMIALQYWLWAGTDKLIF. The CDR3 DNA sequence: TGTGCTCTTGGGGAACCGGTAATGATCGCCCTCCAGTACTGGTTATGGGCCGGGACCGATAAACTCATCTTT.

As for this clone: One base separates it from a far larger clone, so it is likely a read error. The sample has other DNA sequences that encode this CDR3 too. This chain joins TRDV1 and TRDJ1; D is uncertain. This CDR3 is built from 17 residues. The germline CDR1 and CDR2 sequences are TSWWSYY and QGS. V lost 1 base to trimming and J lost 2 bases, with 17 bases between them. The CDR3 region has the DNA TGTGCTCTTGGGGAACGCCTAAGGGGTTACGGAACCGATAAACTCATCTTT. Protein sequence: CALGERLRGYGTDKLIF.

The rearrangement links TRDV2 to TRDJ3; TRDD3 agrees at 11 bases. Here the J gene came from matching the DNA to germline, since TCRdb omits it. The CDR3 sequence is 25 residues long. With 0 bases clipped from V and 2 bases from J, the junction kept 23 bases outside the gene matches. CDR1 is GEAIGNYY and CDR2 is EKD in the germline V gene. The CDR3 region is CACDTVHLGDTKSEEDPWDTRQMFF. The CDR3 DNA sequence: TGTGCCTGTGACACCGTGCATTTGGGGGATACGAAGTCTGAGGAGGACCCCTGGGACACCCGACAGATGTTTTTC.

Worth noting for this clone: TCRdb's protein for this DNA is that of a much larger clone and differs from the translation at residue 15, likely a read error; the protein shown is the DNA translation. The chain joins TRDV1 to TRDJ1, with 9 bases lining up with TRDD3. TCRdb does not report a J gene; here it was assigned by matching the DNA to germline references. The germline V gene encodes CDR1 TSWWSYY and CDR2 QGS. CDR3 size: 18 residues. CDR3 sequence reads: CALGFRPGGCYYTDRLIF. CDR3 coding DNA: TGTGCTCTTGGGTTTAGGCCTGGGGGATGTTACTACACCGATAGACTCATCTTT.

Note on this clone: TCRdb attributes to this sequence the protein of a much larger clone, which differs from the DNA translation at residue 6; a read error is likely, and the protein displayed is translated from the DNA. The CDR3 here is CALGEFQLPSYWLGDTSTDKLIF. The DNA of the CDR3 is TGTGCTCTTGGGGAATTTCAACTTCCTTCCTACTGGCTGGGGGATACTTCCACCGATAAACTCATCTTT. This sequence joins TRDV1 and TRDJ1; 11 nucleotides align to TRDD3. Germline lookup yields CDR1 TSWWSYY and CDR2 QGS. The CDR3 contains 23 residues. The junction had 24 bases not matched to a gene; V was cut back by 2 bases and J by 1 base.

This clone was seen a few times. TCRdb's entry gives the protein of a much larger clone, which mismatches this DNA's translation at residue 4, likely from a read error; the protein reported here is translated from the DNA. The chain uses TRDV2 and TRDJ1, with 12 bases that match TRDD3. TCRdb leaves out the J gene; it was filled in here by matching the DNA to germline. This CDR3 has 16 residues. Per germline, CDR1 GEAIGNYY and CDR2 EKD. CDR3 in amino acids: CACVTLTGGYPDKLIF. Here the CDR3 DNA reads TGTGCCTGTGTCACCCTTACTGGGGGATACCCCGATAAACTCATCTTT.

This clone was seen many times. This DNA translates differently at residue 15 from the TCRdb protein, which is that of a much larger clone; a read error is likely, and the protein shown is the DNA's own translation. The chain has TRDV1 and TRDJ1; 8 bases are shared with TRDD3. Because TCRdb records no J gene, it was assigned here through a match of the DNA to germline. This CDR3 comprises 19 residues. Germline assignment: CDR1 TSWWSYY and CDR2 QGS. The CDR3 coding sequence is TGTGCTCTTGGGGAACTAATCGCCCCACTGGGGGTTCTTACCGGTAAACTCATCTTT. Protein sequence: CALGELIAPLGVLTGKLIF.

Comments on this clone: This sequence is one base from a far larger clone and is likely a read error. The CDR3 sequence: CALGELLILPKVWGIRQEDLKFIF. DNA of the CDR3: TGTGCCCTTGGGGAACTCCTTATACTACCCAAAGTATGGGGGATACGCCAGGAGGACCTAAAGTTCATCTTT. The V gene call is TRDV1, and the J gene call is absent; the table assigns TRDD3, which was not confirmed against the DNA. Looked up from germline, CDR1 is TSWWSYY and CDR2 is QGS. CDR3 length equals 24 residues.

By sample share, this clone is medium-sized. The rearrangement joins TRDV2 to TRDJ1; 9 bases fit TRDD3. CDR3 length: 18 amino acids. J lost 3 bases, V lost 3 bases, and 16 bases had no gene match. Germline CDR1 GEAIGNYY, CDR2 EKD. The CDR3 DNA reads TGTGCCTGTGACTTCCTAGGGGGGGGATACAGGCACGCCGATAAACTCATCTTT. Translated, it gives CACDFLGGGYRHADKLIF.

Comment on this clone: A read error likely explains why the TCRdb protein, taken from a much larger clone, differs from this DNA's translation at residue 6; the protein shown is translated from the DNA. The V gene is TRDV3, the J gene TRDJ1, with D unclear. CDR3 length equals 13 residues. The germline V and J ends were trimmed by 2 bases and 6 bases, with 16 bases remaining between them. The germline V gene encodes CDR1 TVYSNPD and CDR2 GDNSRS (reference sequence). The CDR3 nucleotides read TGTGCCTTTTCCGGCCATTCCGCGAATAAACTCATCTTT. Translating gives CAFSGHSANKLIF.

Remarks on this clone: The TCRdb protein, from a much larger clone, departs from this DNA's translation at residue 10, likely by read error; the protein shown derives from the DNA. V and J are TRDV1 and TRDJ1; 10 bases align to TRDD3. The CDR3 has 21 amino acids. Germline lookup yields CDR1 TSWWSYY and CDR2 QGS. V trimming: 7 bases; J trimming: 0 bases; junction bases outside the gene matches: 23. The CDR3 nucleotides read TGTGCTCTTGACCTACCTCCCGAGTACCGGGGGATACGGGGACACACCGATAAACTCATCTTT. Encoded protein: CALDLPPEYRGIRGHTDKLIF.